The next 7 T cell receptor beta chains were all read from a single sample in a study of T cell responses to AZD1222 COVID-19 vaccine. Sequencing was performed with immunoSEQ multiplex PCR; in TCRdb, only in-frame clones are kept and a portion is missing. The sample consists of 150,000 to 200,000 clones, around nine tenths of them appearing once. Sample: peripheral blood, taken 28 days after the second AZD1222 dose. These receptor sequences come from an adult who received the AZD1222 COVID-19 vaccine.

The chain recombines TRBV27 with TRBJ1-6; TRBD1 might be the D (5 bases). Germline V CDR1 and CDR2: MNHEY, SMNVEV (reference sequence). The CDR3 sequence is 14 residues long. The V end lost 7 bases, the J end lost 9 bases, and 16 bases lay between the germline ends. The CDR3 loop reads CASTQERGFSPLHF. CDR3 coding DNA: TGTGCCAGCACCCAGGAAAGGGGATTTTCACCCCTCCACTTT.

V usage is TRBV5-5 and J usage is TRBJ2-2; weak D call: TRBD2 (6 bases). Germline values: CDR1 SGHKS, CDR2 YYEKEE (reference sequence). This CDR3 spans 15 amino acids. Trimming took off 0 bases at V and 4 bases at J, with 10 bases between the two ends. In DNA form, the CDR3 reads TGTGCCAGCAGCTTGGACCCTAGCGTCACCGGGGAGCTGTTTTTT. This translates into CASSLDPSVTGELFF.

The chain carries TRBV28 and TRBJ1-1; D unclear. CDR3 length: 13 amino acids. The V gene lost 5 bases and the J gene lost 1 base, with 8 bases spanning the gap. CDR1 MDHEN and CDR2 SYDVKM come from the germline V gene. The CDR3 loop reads CASSQTPNTEAFF. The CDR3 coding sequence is TGTGCCAGCAGTCAGACACCGAACACTGAAGCTTTCTTT.

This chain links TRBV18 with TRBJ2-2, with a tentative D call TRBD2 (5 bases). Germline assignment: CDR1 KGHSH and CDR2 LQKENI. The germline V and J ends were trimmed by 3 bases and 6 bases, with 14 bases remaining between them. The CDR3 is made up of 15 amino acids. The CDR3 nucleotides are TGTGCCAGCTCACCGACCAGCGGTGGGGCCGGGGAGCTGTTTTTT. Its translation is CASSPTSGGAGELFF.

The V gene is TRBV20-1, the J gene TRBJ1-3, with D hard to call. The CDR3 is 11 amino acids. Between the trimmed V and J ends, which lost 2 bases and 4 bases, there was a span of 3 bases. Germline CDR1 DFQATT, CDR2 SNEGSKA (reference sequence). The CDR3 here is CSARSGNTIYF. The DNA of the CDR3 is TGCAGTGCTAGATCCGGAAACACCATATATTTT.

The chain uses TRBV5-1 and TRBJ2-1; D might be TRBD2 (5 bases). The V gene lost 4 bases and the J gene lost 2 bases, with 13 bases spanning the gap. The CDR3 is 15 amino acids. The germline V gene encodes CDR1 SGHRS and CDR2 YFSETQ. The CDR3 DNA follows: TGCGCCAGCAGCCTTCCGGACGGGGCCTACAATGAGCAGTTCTTC. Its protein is CASSLPDGAYNEQFF.

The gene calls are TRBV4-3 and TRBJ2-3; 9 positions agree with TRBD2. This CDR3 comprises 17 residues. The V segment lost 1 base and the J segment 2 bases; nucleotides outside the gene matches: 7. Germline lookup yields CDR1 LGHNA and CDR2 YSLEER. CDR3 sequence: CASSQGAGGVYTDTQYF. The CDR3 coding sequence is TGCGCCAGCAGCCAAGGGGCGGGAGGGGTATACACAGATACGCAGTATTTT.